The entry that follows covers one T cell receptor (beta chain) sequence. The sample has other DNA sequences that encode this CDR3 too. This entry is derived from a study of shared clonotypes between healthy human individuals. Using immunoSEQ multiplex PCR, the repertoire was profiled, and TCRdb retains in-frame clones only, with some absent. Among about 1.5 million clones listed, approximately 98% were seen once. Between the trimmed V and J ends, which lost 0 bases and 4 bases, there was a span of 3 bases. CDR1 SGHRS and CDR2 YFSETQ come from the germline V gene. This CDR3 is built from 12 residues. This sequence originates from a man between 25 and 39 years old in good health. What was sequenced was naive CD4+ T cells sorted from blood. The subset is: CD45RA+ positively selected. The genes are TRBV5-1 and TRBJ2-3; D unresolved. The CDR3 nucleotides are TGCGCCAGCAGCTTGGGAGCAGATACGCAGTATTTT. This codes for CASSLGADTQYF. The full variable domain, with the rest looked up from reference TRBV5-1 and TRBJ2-3, is KAGVTQTPRYLIKTRGQQVTLSCSPISGHRSVSWYQQTPGQGLQFLFEYFSETQRNKGNFPGRFSGRQFSNSRSEMNVSTLELGDSALYLCASSLGADTQYFGPGTRLTVL.